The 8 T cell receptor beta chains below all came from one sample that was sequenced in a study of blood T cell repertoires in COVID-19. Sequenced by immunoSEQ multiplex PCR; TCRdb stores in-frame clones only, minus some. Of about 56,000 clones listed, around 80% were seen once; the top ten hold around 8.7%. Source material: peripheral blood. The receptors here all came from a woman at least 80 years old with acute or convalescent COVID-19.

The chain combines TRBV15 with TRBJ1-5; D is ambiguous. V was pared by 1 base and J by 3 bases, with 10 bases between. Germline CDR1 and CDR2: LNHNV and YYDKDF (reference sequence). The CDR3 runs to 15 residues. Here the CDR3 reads CATSRVGTANQPQHF. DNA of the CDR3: TGTGCCACCAGCAGAGTTGGCACAGCCAATCAGCCCCAGCATTTT.

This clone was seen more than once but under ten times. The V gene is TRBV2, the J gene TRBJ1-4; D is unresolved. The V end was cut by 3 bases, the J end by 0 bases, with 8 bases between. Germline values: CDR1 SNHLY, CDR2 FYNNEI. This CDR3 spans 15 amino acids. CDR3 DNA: TGTGCCAGCAGTGACTCCGGGGCAACTAATGAAAAACTGTTTTTT. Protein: CASSDSGATNEKLFF.

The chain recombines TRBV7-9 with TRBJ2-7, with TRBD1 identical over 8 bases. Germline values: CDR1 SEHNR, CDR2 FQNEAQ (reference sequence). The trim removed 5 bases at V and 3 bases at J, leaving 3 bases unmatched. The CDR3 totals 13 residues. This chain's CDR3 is CASSQGANYEQYF. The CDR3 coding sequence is TGTGCCAGCAGCCAGGGGGCTAACTACGAGCAGTACTTC.

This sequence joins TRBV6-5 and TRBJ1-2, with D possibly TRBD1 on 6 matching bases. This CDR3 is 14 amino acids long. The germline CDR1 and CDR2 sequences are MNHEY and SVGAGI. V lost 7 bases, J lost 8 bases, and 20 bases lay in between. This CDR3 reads CASTIMGQGGGYTF. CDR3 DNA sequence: TGTGCCAGCACCATCATGGGACAAGGGGGAGGCTACACCTTC.

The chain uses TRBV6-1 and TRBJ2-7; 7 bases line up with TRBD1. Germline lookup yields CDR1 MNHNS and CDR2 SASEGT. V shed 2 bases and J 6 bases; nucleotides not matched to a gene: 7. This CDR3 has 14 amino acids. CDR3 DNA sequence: TGTGCCAGCAGTGAAACGAGGGGGCCACGCGAGCAGTACTTC. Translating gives CASSETRGPREQYF.

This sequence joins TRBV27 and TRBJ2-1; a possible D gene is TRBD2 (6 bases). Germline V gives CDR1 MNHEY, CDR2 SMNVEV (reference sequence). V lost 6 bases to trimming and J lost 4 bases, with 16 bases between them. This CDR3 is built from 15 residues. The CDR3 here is CASRGWVAEYNEQFF. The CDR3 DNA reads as TGTGCCAGCAGAGGTTGGGTAGCGGAGTACAATGAGCAGTTCTTC.

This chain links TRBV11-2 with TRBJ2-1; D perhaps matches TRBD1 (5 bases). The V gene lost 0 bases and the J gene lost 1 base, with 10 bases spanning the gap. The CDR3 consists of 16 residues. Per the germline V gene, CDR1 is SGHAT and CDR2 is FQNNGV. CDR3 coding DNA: TGTGCCAGCAGCTTAGAAGGGGCAAGGTCCTACAATGAGCAGTTCTTC. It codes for CASSLEGARSYNEQFF.

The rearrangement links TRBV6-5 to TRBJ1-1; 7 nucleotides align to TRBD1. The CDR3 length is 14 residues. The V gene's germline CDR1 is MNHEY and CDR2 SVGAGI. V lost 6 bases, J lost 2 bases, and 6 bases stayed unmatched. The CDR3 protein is CASRDRDVNTEAFF. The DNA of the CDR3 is TGTGCCAGCAGAGACAGGGACGTTAACACTGAAGCTTTCTTT.